These 12 T cell receptor beta chains share one sample of origin, sequenced in a study of blood T cells in healthy people across ages. A J-beta primer mix and a sample-barcoded 5' primer were used in a second PCR of roughly 6 to 11 cycles. TCRdb re-called the 5' RACE reads through MiXCR, storing one row per CDR3 protein. Among almost 550,000 distinct CDR3 sequences listed, more than 20% were seen once. This sample was shared with a second study, whose subject was T cells of mothers and their children.

Sequenced: blood. Receptors were obtained from a boy younger than 18 in good health.

The gene calls are TRBV12-3 or TRBV12-4 and TRBJ2-1; D uncertain. CDR3 length: 14 amino acids. V was cut by 6 bases and J by 5 bases, with 14 bases left in between. CDR3 sequence (DNA): TGTGCCAGCAGCTCTATAGAACCGGACAATGAGCAGTTCTTC. It encodes CASSSIEPDNEQFF.

This chain connects TRBV7-2 to TRBJ2-7; D may be TRBD1 (6 bases). The CDR3 contains 13 residues. Trimming stripped 3 bases from V and 5 bases from J, with 11 bases between. From germline, CDR1 is SGHTA and CDR2 FQGNSA. The chain's CDR3 is CASSFPTGNEQYF. In DNA, the CDR3 is TGTGCCAGCAGCTTCCCTACAGGGAACGAGCAGTACTTC.

This clonotype has only one observation. V is TRBV11-2 and J is TRBJ1-4; 9 bases are shared with TRBD1. The germline V gene has CDR1 SGHAT and CDR2 FQNNGV. The CDR3 runs to 15 residues. V trimming: 5 bases; J trimming: 6 bases; junction bases outside the gene matches: 7. Here the CDR3 reads CASSANRGRYEKLFF. CDR3 coding DNA: TGTGCCAGCAGCGCAAACAGGGGGCGGTATGAAAAACTGTTTTTT.

The DNA for the CDR3 is TGTGCCAGCAGTTCTAGCGGGAGGGCCAATGAGCAGTTCTTC. This translates into CASSSSGRANEQFF. The rearrangement links TRBV12-3 or TRBV12-4 to TRBJ2-1; 12 nucleotides align to TRBD2. The CDR3 sequence is 14 residues long. V was pared by 4 bases and J by 6 bases, with 1 base of the junction left unmatched.

This sequence joins TRBV7-9 and TRBJ2-5; 9 bases are shared with TRBD1. V shed 5 bases, J shed 1 base, and the junction held 8 bases outside the gene matches. This CDR3 region has 16 residues. The germline V gene has CDR1 SEHNR and CDR2 FQNEAQ (reference sequence). This CDR3 reads CASSPGDRDFQETQYF. CDR3 sequence (DNA): TGTGCCAGCAGCCCGGGGGACAGGGATTTCCAAGAGACCCAGTACTTC.

This clonotype has just a few counts. The chain links TRBV7-2 to TRBJ2-5, with TRBD1 matching 11 bases. The CDR3 extends over 16 amino acids. V was clipped by 1 base and J by 5 bases; unmatched bases: 6. Looked up from germline, CDR1 is SGHTA and CDR2 is FQGNSA. The CDR3 region is CASSLVRTGGGETQYF. The CDR3 nucleotides read TGTGCCAGCAGCTTAGTTCGGACAGGGGGCGGGGAGACCCAGTACTTC.

This clonotype was observed a few times. This chain uses TRBV5-1 with TRBJ2-7, with 7 bases aligning to TRBD2. The ends lost 10 bases at V and 6 bases at J; junction bases unmatched: 7. This CDR3 comprises 11 residues. CDR1 and CDR2 from the germline V gene are SGHRS and YFSETQ. The CDR3 reads CAGKTGGEQYF. The CDR3 DNA reads TGCGCCGGTAAAACGGGGGGCGAGCAGTACTTC. Together with reference TRBV5-1 and TRBJ2-7, the CDR3 gives the full variable domain: KAGVTQTPRYLIKTRGQQVTLSCSPISGHRSVSWYQQTPGQGLQFLFEYFSETQRNKGNFPGRFSGRQFSNSRSEMNVSTLELGDSALYLCAGKTGGEQYFGPGTRLTVT.

In this sample, this clonotype turned up a few times. The chain employs TRBV5-5 and TRBJ2-5, with a weak D call TRBD1 (5 bases). This CDR3 comprises 16 residues. V lost 0 bases, J lost 1 base, and 13 bases lay in between. Germline-derived CDR1 and CDR2 are SGHKS and YYEKEE (reference sequence). The CDR3 region is CASSLDPTVLQETQYF. In DNA, the CDR3 is TGTGCCAGCAGCTTGGACCCGACAGTACTCCAAGAGACCCAGTACTTC.

The chain is built from TRBV20-1 and TRBJ2-3; a possible D gene is TRBD1 (6 bases). Per germline, CDR1 DFQATT and CDR2 SNEGSKA (reference sequence). The germline V and J ends were trimmed by 3 bases and 2 bases, with 21 bases remaining between them. The CDR3 is 17 residues long. CDR3 nucleotide sequence: TGCAGTGCTAGCGATTTCGGCGAGGACAGACCCACAGATACGCAGTATTTT. It encodes CSASDFGEDRPTDTQYF.

This clonotype was observed a handful of times. The V gene is TRBV7-2, the J gene TRBJ2-5; D perhaps matches TRBD2 (5 bases). V gave up 3 bases and J gave up 2 bases, with 16 bases separating them. In germline, CDR1 is SGHTA, CDR2 FQGNSA. This CDR3 comprises 16 residues. In nucleotides, the CDR3 is TGTGCCAGCAGCTTGTCCATTAGCGCCATTCAAGAGACCCAGTACTTC. It codes for CASSLSISAIQETQYF.

V usage is TRBV6-2 or TRBV6-3 and J usage is TRBJ2-5; D perhaps matches TRBD1 (5 bases). The end of the DNA is better explained by TRBJ2-1, so the J call may be wrong. Germline CDR1 MNHEY, CDR2 SVGEGT. This CDR3 has 13 residues. CDR3 sequence (DNA): TGTGCCAGCAGTTACCCCGCAGGGAATGAGCAGTTCTTC. It translates to CASSYPAGNEQFF.

This clonotype has just a few counts. The gene calls are TRBV29-1 and TRBJ2-7, with D perhaps matching TRBD2 (5 bases). The CDR3 runs to 15 residues. Per germline, CDR1 SQVTM and CDR2 ANQGSEA. V lost 0 bases, J lost 2 bases, and 14 bases lay in between. The CDR3 bases are TGCAGCGTTGAAGATCTTAGAGGGCTTCCCTACGAGCAGTACTTC. Translating gives CSVEDLRGLPYEQYF.